This TCR beta chain was found in a study of cytomegalovirus exposure and HLA in healthy donors. About the study: Within an early data release were roughly 90 million unique TCRs drawn from HLA-typed donors.

Primers for the PCR totalled 60 Vbeta and 13 Jbeta. Produced via immunoSEQ multiplex PCR; TCRdb's table is partial and in-frame only. This table holds some 150,000 clones, roughly 80% found once. The sample holds a few counts of this clone. What it binds is unknown. Germline lookup yields CDR1 MGHRA and CDR2 YSYEKL. The CDR3 runs 15 residues. The trim removed 1 base at V and 6 bases at J, leaving 6 bases unmatched. General observations from the study: TRBV6-2, TRBV6-3 and some other V segments were unresolvable in 87-base-pair reads.

The source of this sequence is a woman aged 30 to 39 in good health and CMV-seropositive. Sequenced input: PBMCs. The rearrangement joins TRBV4-1 to TRBJ2-7; TRBD1 aligns across 10 bases. The CDR3 here is CASSQVYGTGVEQYF. CDR3 coding DNA: TGCGCCAGCAGCCAAGTCTACGGGACAGGGGTCGAGCAGTACTTC.